The text below deals with one T cell receptor beta chain. TCR beta chains were sequenced at survey level with immunoSEQ. Measured with immunoSEQ multiplex PCR; TCRdb has only the in-frame clones, and not every one. The sample has roughly 68,000 clones; roughly 93% are singletons. The CDR3 spans 15 residues. V shed 0 bases and J shed 5 bases, with 13 bases lying between them. Germline V lookup: CDR1 MNHEY, CDR2 SMNVEV (reference sequence). The TCR sequence derives from a middle-aged man with rheumatoid arthritis. The sample consisted of PBMCs. The chain has TRBV27 and TRBJ2-5; D unclear. The CDR3 is CASSLSPEGVETQYF. As DNA, the CDR3 is TGTGCCAGCAGTTTATCGCCGGAAGGAGTTGAGACCCAGTACTTC.